The 20 T cell receptor beta chains below were found in one sample sequenced in a study of blood T cell repertoires in COVID-19. Generated by immunoSEQ multiplex PCR, the TCRdb table keeps only in-frame clones and is missing some. Of around 380,000 clones in the sample, more than 75% were seen once. The sequenced material came from PBMCs or T cells enriched from blood (not recorded which). The receptors were gathered from a man younger than 45 who had recovered from COVID-19.

V gene TRBV5-1 combines with J gene TRBJ1-2; D is unresolved. Germline CDR1 is SGHRS and CDR2 is YFSETQ. The V end was cut by 0 bases, the J end by 2 bases, with 8 bases between. CDR3 length equals 14 residues. The CDR3 region has the DNA TGCGCCAGCAGCTTGGGTGGAGTAAACTATGGCTACACCTTC. It is translated as CASSLGGVNYGYTF.

The CDR3 DNA reads TGTGCCAGCAACCGACAGGGTGGTGAAAAACTGTTTTTT. This codes for CASNRQGGEKLFF. The chain carries TRBV3-1 (or the pseudogene TRBV3-2) and TRBJ1-4; 7 nucleotides match TRBD1. The ends lost 7 bases at V and 7 bases at J; junction bases unmatched: 6. Germline V gene data show CDR1 as LGHDT and CDR2 as YNNKEL (reference sequence). This CDR3 contains 13 residues.

The chain has TRBV28 and TRBJ2-7, with TRBD1 matching 8 bases. CDR3 length: 18 residues. Germline assignment: CDR1 MDHEN and CDR2 SYDVKM. V lost 4 bases to trimming and J lost 4 bases; unmatched junction nucleotides: 18. Written as DNA, the CDR3 is TGTGCCAGCAGTTACGGACAGGGCTATGGTGGGGTGGGGTACGAGCAGTACTTC. Its translation: CASSYGQGYGGVGYEQYF.

Written as DNA, the CDR3 is TGTGCCAGCAGCTTAAGTTCCGGGGGACTGAATCAGCCCCAGCATTTT. Amino acid sequence: CASSLSSGGLNQPQHF. This sequence joins TRBV7-9 and TRBJ1-5; possibly TRBD1 for D (5 bases). This CDR3 comprises 16 residues. Trimming removed 2 bases at V and 4 bases at J, with 15 bases between. CDR1 is SEHNR and CDR2 is FQNEAQ in the germline V gene (reference sequence).

V gene TRBV2 combines with J gene TRBJ1-2; D gene ambiguous. Germline loops: CDR1 SNHLY, CDR2 FYNNEI. CDR3 size: 12 residues. V was cut by 5 bases and J by 4 bases, with 8 bases left in between. Here the CDR3 reads CASSPDSYGYTF. DNA of the CDR3: TGTGCCAGCAGTCCGGACTCCTATGGCTACACCTTC.

This clone came up once. The chain uses TRBV5-1 and TRBJ1-1; D may be TRBD1 (5 bases). CDR1 is SGHRS, CDR2 YFSETQ, per germline. The V end lost 0 bases, the J end lost 1 base, and 13 bases lay between the germline ends. The CDR3 sequence is 16 residues long. The CDR3 spells CASSLGSGSGNTEAFF. The CDR3 DNA reads as TGCGCCAGCAGCTTGGGGTCAGGGTCGGGGAACACTGAAGCTTTCTTT.

The V and J genes are TRBV27 and TRBJ1-2; D uncertain. Germline V gene sequence: CDR1 MNHEY, CDR2 SMNVEV (reference sequence). Trimming pared 3 bases from V and 4 bases from J, leaving 12 bases between. The CDR3 has 14 amino acids. This CDR3 is CASSFSARGYGYTF. CDR3 DNA: TGTGCCAGCAGTTTTTCGGCTCGGGGCTATGGCTACACCTTC.

The chain carries TRBV3-1 (or the pseudogene TRBV3-2) and TRBJ2-7, with TRBD2 as a possible D gene (6 bases). The length of the CDR3 is 13 residues. Germline V gene sequence: CDR1 LGHDT, CDR2 YNNKEL (reference sequence). V lost 4 bases and J 1 base, leaving 8 bases between the germline ends. The CDR3 loop is CASSPGTSYEQYF. DNA for the CDR3: TGTGCCAGCAGCCCCGGGACTTCCTACGAGCAGTACTTC.

This chain links TRBV7-2 with TRBJ1-2, with D maybe TRBD1 (5 bases). From germline, CDR1 is SGHTA and CDR2 FQGNSA. This CDR3 is built from 14 residues. V gave up 7 bases and J gave up 8 bases, with 20 bases separating them. DNA for the CDR3: TGTGCCAGCACCCTACATCAGGGTTTGGGCGGCTACACCTTC. Amino acids: CASTLHQGLGGYTF. The full variable domain, with the rest looked up from reference TRBV7-2 and TRBJ1-2, is GAGVSQSPSNKVTEKGKDVELRCDPISGHTALYWYRQSLGQGLEFLIYFQGNSAPDKSGLPSDRFSAERTGGSVSTLTIQRTQQEDSAVYLCASTLHQGLGGYTFGSGTRLTVV.

The chain joins TRBV11-1 to TRBJ2-5, with 7 bases lining up with TRBD1. In germline, CDR1 is SGHAT, CDR2 FQDESV (reference sequence). The length of the CDR3 is 16 residues. The ends lost 5 bases at V and 4 bases at J; junction bases unmatched: 13. This CDR3 reads CASSRRGGATLETQYF. Written as DNA, the CDR3 is TGTGCCAGCAGCCGACGAGGGGGCGCAACCCTAGAGACCCAGTACTTC.

This chain connects TRBV20-1 to TRBJ1-2; possibly TRBD1 for D (6 bases). Germline V lookup: CDR1 DFQATT, CDR2 SNEGSKA (reference sequence). The CDR3 consists of 14 residues. V lost 3 bases, J lost 9 bases, and 20 bases lay in between. As DNA, the CDR3 is TGCAGTGCTAGTCCTGGGGGGGCCCAAACGAGCTACACCTTC. It is translated as CSASPGGAQTSYTF.

This chain links TRBV5-6 with TRBJ1-2; D gene ambiguous. Trimming removed 6 bases from V and 7 bases from J, with 16 bases in between. This CDR3 region has 13 residues. Per germline, CDR1 SGHDT and CDR2 YYEEEE. The CDR3 DNA is TGTGCCAGCACTAGCCTAGCGGGGTTTGGCTACACCTTC. This codes for CASTSLAGFGYTF.

The V gene is TRBV15, the J gene TRBJ1-2; the match to TRBD1 covers 7 bases. V shed 4 bases and J 4 bases; nucleotides not matched to a gene: 9. Germline lookup yields CDR1 LNHNV and CDR2 YYDKDF (reference sequence). This CDR3 is built from 15 residues. CDR3 DNA sequence: TGTGCCACCAGCATAACAGGACAGGCGACCTATGGCTACACCTTC. Amino acid sequence: CATSITGQATYGYTF.

The rearrangement joins TRBV6-5 to TRBJ1-6; the match to TRBD1 covers 8 bases. Germline V gene lookup returns CDR1 MNHEY and CDR2 SVGAGI. This CDR3 spans 14 amino acids. The V segment lost 6 bases and the J segment 10 bases; nucleotides outside the gene matches: 8. In nucleotides, the CDR3 is TGTGCCAGCAGCCGAGGGACAGGAGGATCACCCCTCCACTTT. Its translation is CASSRGTGGSPLHF.

The V gene is TRBV4-1, the J gene TRBJ2-1; TRBD2 matches at 10 bases. V was clipped by 6 bases and J by 9 bases; unmatched bases: 11. The CDR3 is 15 residues long. Germline V lookup: CDR1 MGHRA, CDR2 YSYEKL. Here the CDR3 reads CASRDTSGAVGEQFF. The CDR3 coding sequence is TGCGCCAGCAGAGACACTAGCGGGGCTGTCGGTGAGCAGTTCTTC.

This sequence joins TRBV7-2 and TRBJ2-2, with D tentatively TRBD2 (6 bases). The CDR3 consists of 16 residues. The germline gives CDR1 SGHTA, CDR2 FQGNSA. The V gene lost 6 bases and the J gene lost 4 bases, with 18 bases spanning the gap. This chain's CDR3 is CASSYYLGGFTGELFF. CDR3 nucleotide sequence: TGTGCCAGCAGTTATTATCTCGGAGGGTTCACCGGGGAGCTGTTTTTT.

In this sample, this clone turned up once. The rearrangement joins TRBV7-8 to TRBJ1-2, with D unresolved. The V gene's germline CDR1 is SGHVS and CDR2 FQNEAQ. The V and J ends lost 1 base and 0 bases respectively, with 6 bases between them. CDR3 length: 14 residues. The CDR3 DNA is TGTGCCAGCAGCTTAGGGGCAGCTAACTATGGCTACACCTTC. It encodes CASSLGAANYGYTF.

V and J are TRBV19 and TRBJ2-1; 8 bases are shared with TRBD1. Per germline, CDR1 LNHDA and CDR2 SQIVND (reference sequence). Unmatched junction bases numbered 2, after V lost 3 bases and J lost 1 base. The CDR3 has 15 amino acids. CDR3 sequence reads: CASSIWTGSYNEQFF. In DNA, the CDR3 is TGTGCCAGTAGTATTTGGACAGGGTCCTACAATGAGCAGTTCTTC. Together with reference TRBV19 and TRBJ2-1, the CDR3 gives the full variable domain: DGGITQSPKYLFRKEGQNVTLSCEQNLNHDAMYWYRQDPGQGLRLIYYSQIVNDFQKGDIAEGYSVSREKKESFPLTVTSAQKNPTAFYLCASSIWTGSYNEQFFGPGTRLTVL.

The V and J genes are TRBV7-9 and TRBJ1-3; D is ambiguous. With 3 bases removed from V and 2 bases from J, the gap between germline ends came to 5 bases. In germline, CDR1 is SEHNR, CDR2 FQNEAQ (reference sequence). The CDR3 is made up of 13 amino acids. CDR3 region: CASSFPPGNTIYF. DNA of the CDR3: TGTGCCAGCAGCTTCCCTCCTGGAAACACCATATATTTT.

The V and J genes are TRBV7-8 and TRBJ1-2; the match to TRBD1 covers 9 bases. The CDR3 is 15 amino acids. Unmatched junction bases numbered 7, after V lost 5 bases and J lost 3 bases. The germline V gene has CDR1 SGHVS and CDR2 FQNEAQ. Here the CDR3 reads CASSTRTGEDYGYTF. The CDR3 DNA reads as TGTGCCAGCAGCACCCGGACAGGGGAGGACTATGGCTACACCTTC.